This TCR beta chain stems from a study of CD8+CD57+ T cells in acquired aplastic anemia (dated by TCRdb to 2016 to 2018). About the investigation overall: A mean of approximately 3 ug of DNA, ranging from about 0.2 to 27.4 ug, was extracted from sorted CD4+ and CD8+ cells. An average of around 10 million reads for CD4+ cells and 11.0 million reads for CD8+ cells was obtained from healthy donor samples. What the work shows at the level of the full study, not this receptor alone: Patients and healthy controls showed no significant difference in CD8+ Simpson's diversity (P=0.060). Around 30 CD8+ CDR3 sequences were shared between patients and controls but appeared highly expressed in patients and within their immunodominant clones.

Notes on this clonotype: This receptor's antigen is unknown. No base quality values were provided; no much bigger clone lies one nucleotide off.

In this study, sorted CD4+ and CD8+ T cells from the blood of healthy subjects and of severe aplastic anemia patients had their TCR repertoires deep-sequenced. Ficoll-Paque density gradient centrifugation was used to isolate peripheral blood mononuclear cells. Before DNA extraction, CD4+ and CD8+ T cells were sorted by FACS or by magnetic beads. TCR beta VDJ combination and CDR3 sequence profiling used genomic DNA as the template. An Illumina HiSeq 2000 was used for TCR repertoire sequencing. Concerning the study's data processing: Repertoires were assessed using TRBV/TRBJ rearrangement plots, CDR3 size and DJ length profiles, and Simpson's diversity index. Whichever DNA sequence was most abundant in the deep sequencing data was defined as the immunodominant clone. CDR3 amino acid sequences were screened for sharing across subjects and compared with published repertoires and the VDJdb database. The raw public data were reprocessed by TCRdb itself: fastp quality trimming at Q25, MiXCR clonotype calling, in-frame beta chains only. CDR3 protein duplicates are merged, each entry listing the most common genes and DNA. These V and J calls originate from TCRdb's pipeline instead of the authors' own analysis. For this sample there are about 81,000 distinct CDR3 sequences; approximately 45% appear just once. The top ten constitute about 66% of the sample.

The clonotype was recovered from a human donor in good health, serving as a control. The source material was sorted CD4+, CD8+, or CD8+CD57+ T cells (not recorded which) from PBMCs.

The CDR3 corresponds to CASSWGPNEQFF. The DNA reads TGTGCCAGCAGTTGGGGCCCCAATGAGCAGTTCTTC. The rearrangement combines TRBV27 with TRBJ2-1; a weak D assignment points to TRBD1 (5 bases agree). The germline V gene (reference sequence) provides CDR1 MNHEY and CDR2 SMNVEV. The CDR3 numbers 12 residues from cysteine through phenylalanine. Only the CDR3 portion is preserved as DNA: 36 bases, with reading frame beginning at the first base. V sheds 4 bases and J sheds 6 bases, leaving 7 bases between their ends.